The 10 T cell receptor beta chains listed next were all sequenced from one sample in a study of technical replicates of blood from a handful of donors. Profiled with immunoSEQ multiplex PCR; TCRdb holds only in-frame clones, not every one. The data contain about 83,000 clones, approximately 94% of them singletons. The material sequenced was T cells isolated from PBMCs. The receptors were gathered from a human donor in good health.

V and J are TRBV4-1 and TRBJ1-1, with 7 nucleotides matching TRBD1. Germline V gene lookup returns CDR1 MGHRA and CDR2 YSYEKL. Trimming at V came to 0 bases and at J to 5 bases, leaving 12 bases not matched to a gene. The CDR3 has 17 residues. The DNA of the CDR3 is TGCGCCAGCAGCCAAGACGCTGTGCCCCAGGGGGAGACTGAAGCTTTCTTT. Translated, it gives CASSQDAVPQGETEAFF.

This rearrangement joins TRBV11-3 to TRBJ1-2; 7 nucleotides match TRBD1. CDR1 SGHNT and CDR2 YENEEA come from the germline V gene. The CDR3 is made up of 15 amino acids. V shed 4 bases, J shed 6 bases, and the junction held 11 bases outside the gene matches. Written as DNA, the CDR3 is TGTGCCAGCAGCTCCCGTCACCGGGACAGAGATGGCTACACCTTC. It translates to CASSSRHRDRDGYTF. The complete variable domain, with remaining parts taken from reference TRBV11-3 and TRBJ1-2, reads EAGVVQSPRYKIIEKKQPVAFWCNPISGHNTLYWYLQNLGQGPELLIRYENEEAVDDSQLPKDRFSAERLKGVDSTLKIQPAELGDSAVYLCASSSRHRDRDGYTFGSGTRLTVV.

This rearrangement joins TRBV7-8 to TRBJ2-2, with TRBD2 identical over 8 bases. The CDR3 consists of 15 residues. The ends lost 1 base at V and 7 bases at J; junction bases unmatched: 5. CDR1 and CDR2 from the germline V gene are SGHVS and FQNEAQ. The CDR3 reads CASSLVSGGGGELFF. As DNA, the CDR3 is TGTGCCAGCAGCTTAGTGAGCGGGGGTGGCGGGGAGCTGTTTTTT.

The table lists this clone with a count of one. The V call is TRBV7-9, the J call TRBJ1-1, with D maybe TRBD1 (6 bases). Per the germline V gene, CDR1 is SEHNR and CDR2 is FQNEAQ (reference sequence). Trimming took 3 bases from V and 1 from J, leaving 9 bases between them. The CDR3 extends over 14 amino acids. The CDR3 nucleotides are TGTGCCAGCAGCTTGGGGGGGGCGAACACTGAAGCTTTCTTT. Residues: CASSLGGANTEAFF.

The chain combines TRBV6-6 with TRBJ1-1; unclear D gene. The germline V gene has CDR1 MNHNY and CDR2 SVGAGI (reference sequence). The CDR3 is made up of 13 amino acids. Trimming took off 6 bases at V and 1 base at J, with 9 bases between the two ends. CDR3 in DNA: TGTGCCAGCAGCCCCCGAGGGAACACTGAAGCTTTCTTT. Protein product: CASSPRGNTEAFF.

V gene TRBV30 combines with J gene TRBJ1-2; D is possibly TRBD1 (5 bases). The germline V gene encodes CDR1 GTSNPN and CDR2 SVGIG (reference sequence). The CDR3 covers 15 residues. Trimming shortened V by 3 bases and J by 0 bases, and 14 bases separated the two germline ends. In nucleotides, the CDR3 is TGTGCCTGGAGCGCCTTTTGGGGCACTAACTATGGCTACACCTTC. Residues: CAWSAFWGTNYGYTF.

CDR3 DNA sequence: TGTGCCAGCAGCCCGGGGTCGAGCGCCTACAATGAGCAGTTCTTC. Protein: CASSPGSSAYNEQFF. This chain connects TRBV6-5 to TRBJ2-1; TRBD2 is a possible D gene (5 bases). Deletions cut 6 bases from V and 2 bases from J, with 14 bases between. The germline CDR1 and CDR2 sequences are MNHEY and SVGAGI. CDR3 length equals 15 residues.

The genes are TRBV5-1 and TRBJ1-4; 7 bases are a match to TRBD1. The CDR3 loop spans 15 amino acids. Germline V lookup: CDR1 SGHRS, CDR2 YFSETQ. After removal of 4 bases from V and 4 bases from J, the junction contained 7 bases not matched to a gene. The CDR3 is CASSIGQANNEKLFF. The CDR3 DNA is TGCGCCAGCAGCATAGGACAGGCCAATAATGAAAAACTGTTTTTT. Supplemented by reference TRBV5-1 and TRBJ1-4, the full variable domain reads KAGVTQTPRYLIKTRGQQVTLSCSPISGHRSVSWYQQTPGQGLQFLFEYFSETQRNKGNFPGRFSGRQFSNSRSEMNVSTLELGDSALYLCASSIGQANNEKLFFGSGTQLSVL.

The chain joins TRBV27 to TRBJ1-1, with D unresolved. V dropped 6 bases and J dropped 9 bases, with 14 bases sitting between them. The CDR3 is made up of 12 amino acids. Looked up from germline, CDR1 is MNHEY and CDR2 is SMNVEV (reference sequence). CDR3 loop: CASRRGGRKAFF. The CDR3 DNA reads TGTGCCAGCAGGCGGGGAGGACGTAAAGCTTTCTTT.

This clone appeared once. The same CDR3 also results from other DNA sequences found in this sample. The chain employs TRBV5-1 and TRBJ2-2; D remains unclear. The CDR3 totals 14 residues. Between the trimmed V and J ends, which lost 0 bases and 4 bases, there was a span of 7 bases. Germline lookup yields CDR1 SGHRS and CDR2 YFSETQ. The DNA of the CDR3 is TGCGCCAGCAGCTTGGGCCAGTCCACCGGGGAGCTGTTTTTT. The encoded protein is CASSLGQSTGELFF.